The sequence of this TCR beta chain was determined in a study of T cells after yellow fever vaccination. Via MiXCR, TCRdb re-called the 5' RACE reads, giving one row per CDR3 protein. Here the sample spans about 240,000 distinct CDR3 sequences, roughly 3.5% being singletons. V was pared by 7 bases and J by 4 bases, with 18 bases between. The CDR3 sequence is 15 residues long. CDR1 is MNHNS, CDR2 SASEGT, per germline. This clonotype was seen many times. This clonotype was sampled from a man between 18 and 35 years old who received the YFV17D yellow fever vaccine. The chain has TRBV6-1 and TRBJ2-3; no clear D gene. Specimen: PBMCs, collected 15 days after the yellow fever booster vaccination. The CDR3 DNA reads as TGTGCCAGCAATAATGGGTATCGGTACTCAGATACGCAGTATTTT. Translated, it gives CASNNGYRYSDTQYF.